The rows below give T cell receptor beta chains drawn from one sample of a study of blood T cell repertoires in COVID-19. The data were produced by immunoSEQ multiplex PCR, yet TCRdb's version contains in-frame clones alone and is incomplete. The sample lists fewer than 250,000 clones; around 89% were seen once. The specimen sequenced was peripheral blood. These receptor sequences come from a human donor in a cohort sampled during active COVID-19. CDR3s include the opening cysteine and the closing phenylalanine or tryptophan. Rows may omit the clone size; those that give it use once, few, many or a size class.

v_gene	abundance	j_gene	CDR3aa
TRBV29-1	NA	TRBJ2-7	CSGQSTGDYEQYF
TRBV13	NA	TRBJ1-1	CASSFWTGRNTEAFF
TRBV13	NA	TRBJ2-7	CASSLRTSGPSYEQYF
TRBV5-1	once	TRBJ1-1	CASSFEPGGINTEAFF
TRBV5-1	NA	TRBJ1-2	CASSLESWGGDGYTF
TRBV12-5	once	TRBJ2-3	CASGAGTVTDTQYF
TRBV13	once	TRBJ2-1	CASSLEGEGGNEQFF
TRBV19	NA	TRBJ1-5	CASRPGGGSRNQPQHF
TRBV6-6	NA	TRBJ2-2	CASSPPAGELFF
TRBV7-2	NA	TRBJ1-1	CASSQNRASTEAFF
TRBV5-4	once	TRBJ2-5	CASSLGASGGTKETQYF
TRBV19	NA	TRBJ1-1	CASSPTTLNTEAFF
TRBV3-1/TRBV3-2	NA	TRBJ1-3	CASSQGGRSTIYF
TRBV28	NA	TRBJ2-3	CASTRDRFGPDTQYF
TRBV27	NA	TRBJ2-7	CASRTLGLAGVYEQYF
TRBV6-5	NA	TRBJ1-1	CASSYGQNTEAFF
TRBV28	NA	TRBJ2-5	CASSFSAPLDRVETQYF
TRBV28	NA	TRBJ1-4	CASTSTGEKLFF
TRBV5-6	NA	TRBJ2-2	CASSLVGPTGELFF
TRBV5-1	NA	TRBJ2-5	CASSSTSGGSETQYF
TRBV4-1	NA	TRBJ1-5	CASSQGEINQPQHF
TRBV7-8	NA	TRBJ1-1	CASSPSVEAFF
TRBV5-4	NA	TRBJ2-2	CASSSPGLNTGELFF
TRBV27	few	TRBJ1-6	CASSFSGGGNYSPLHF
TRBV28	NA	TRBJ1-2	CASSAGRGDYGYTF
TRBV11-2	NA	TRBJ2-7	CASSLGRGGYEQYF
TRBV5-4	NA	TRBJ2-2	CASSRDGELFF
TRBV6-2/TRBV6-3	NA	TRBJ2-7	CASSRTGSYEQYF
TRBV7-9	NA	TRBJ2-2	CASSLVGSQYTGELFF
TRBV7-2	NA	TRBJ2-7	CASSPNGRSYSGEQYF
TRBV27	NA	TRBJ2-2	CASSSENRPGLAGVANTGELFF
TRBV19	NA	TRBJ2-2	CASIGRELAVTGELFF
TRBV13	NA	TRBJ2-1	CASGNSGRAFYEQFF
TRBV7-2	few	TRBJ1-1	CASRFTGTIEAFF
TRBV7-9	NA	TRBJ2-1	CASSTSGSGYNEQFF
TRBV7-9	NA	TRBJ2-7	CASSLVSREKDEQYF
TRBV2	NA	TRBJ2-7	CASSRDRGDYEQYF
TRBV5-1	NA	TRBJ2-4	CASSFGNSGSLDIQYF
TRBV5-1	NA	TRBJ2-1	CASSLIAGVVAQFF
TRBV6-5	NA	TRBJ1-1	CASRGTGDSTEAFF
TRBV7-2	NA	TRBJ2-7	CASSPQTGGEQYF
TRBV7-2	NA	TRBJ2-7	CASSTGVEQYF
TRBV3-1/TRBV3-2	NA	TRBJ2-2	CASSQEIRTGVTGELFF
TRBV24-1	NA	TRBJ2-6	CATSARPRGISGANVLTF
TRBV30	NA	TRBJ1-2	CAWSGRGNGYTF
TRBV2	NA	TRBJ2-1	CASRGLAGGSEQFF
TRBV5-4	NA	TRBJ1-1	CASSWLTGRGDTEAFF
TRBV30	NA	TRBJ1-3	CAWRMGYPGGSGNTIYF
TRBV7-9	once	TRBJ2-5	CASRQDLRETQYF
TRBV27	NA	TRBJ1-3	CASSLGRGGNTIYF
TRBV28	NA	TRBJ2-3	CASSFPGSSPTDTQYF
TRBV5-1	NA	TRBJ1-6	CASSLVPGQGTAYNSPLHF
TRBV27	once	TRBJ1-5	CASSRGNQPQHF
TRBV5-4	once	TRBJ2-3	CASSSAGTSGMGTQYF